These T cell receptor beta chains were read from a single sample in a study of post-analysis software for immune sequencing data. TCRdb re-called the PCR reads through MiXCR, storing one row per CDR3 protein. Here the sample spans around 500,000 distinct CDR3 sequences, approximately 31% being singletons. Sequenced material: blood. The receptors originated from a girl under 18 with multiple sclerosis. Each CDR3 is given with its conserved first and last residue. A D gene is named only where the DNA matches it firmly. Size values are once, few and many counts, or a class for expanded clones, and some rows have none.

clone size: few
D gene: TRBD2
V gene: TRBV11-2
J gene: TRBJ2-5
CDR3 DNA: TGTGCCAGCAGCTTAGAGAGCGGGGGGCAAGAGACCCAGTACTTC
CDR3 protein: CASSLESGGQETQYF

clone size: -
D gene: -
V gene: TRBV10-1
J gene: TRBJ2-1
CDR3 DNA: TGCGCCAGCAGCGAGCCTGGGGGGCTAAAAACATACAATGAGCAGTTCTTC
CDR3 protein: CASSEPGGLKTYNEQFF

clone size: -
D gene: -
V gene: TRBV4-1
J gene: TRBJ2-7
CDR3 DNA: TGCGCCAGCAGCCAAGATGAAGGCCACGAGCAGTACTTC
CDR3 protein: CASSQDEGHEQYF

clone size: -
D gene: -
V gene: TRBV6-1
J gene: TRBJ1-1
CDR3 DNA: TGTGCCACCGAAACCGGGCCGGCGGGGACTGAAGCTTTCTTT
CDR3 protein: CATETGPAGTEAFF

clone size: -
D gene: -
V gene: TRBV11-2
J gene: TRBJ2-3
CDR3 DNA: TGTGCCAGCAGCTTACTTGAGCGTACGCAGTATTTT
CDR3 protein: CASSLLERTQYF

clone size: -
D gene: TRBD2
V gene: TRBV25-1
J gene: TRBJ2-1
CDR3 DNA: TGTGCCAGCAGTCCCACCAACCCCGGGGGGATCAATGAGCAGTTCTTC
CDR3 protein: CASSPTNPGGINEQFF

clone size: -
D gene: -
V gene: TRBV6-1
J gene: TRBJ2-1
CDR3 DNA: TGTGCCAGCAGTGAAGCACGCGGAGGGAATGAGCAGTTCTTC
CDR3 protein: CASSEARGGNEQFF

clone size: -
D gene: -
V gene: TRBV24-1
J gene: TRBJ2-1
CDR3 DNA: TGTGCCACCAGAGACGGATCCTCCTACAATGAGCAGTTCTTC
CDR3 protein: CATRDGSSYNEQFF

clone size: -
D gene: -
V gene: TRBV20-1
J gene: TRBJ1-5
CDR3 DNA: TGCAGTGCTAGAGGGGGACATTTAGATCAGCCCCAGCATTTT
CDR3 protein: CSARGGHLDQPQHF

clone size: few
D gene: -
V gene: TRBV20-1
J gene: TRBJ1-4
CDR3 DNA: TGCAGTGCGCCCGCGACGAATGAAAAACTGTTTTTT
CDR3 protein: CSAPATNEKLFF

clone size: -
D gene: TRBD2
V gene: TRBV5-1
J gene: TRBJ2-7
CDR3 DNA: TGCGCCAGCAGCTTGGGCGGGGGGGCCTCCTACGAGCAGTACTTC
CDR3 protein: CASSLGGGASYEQYF

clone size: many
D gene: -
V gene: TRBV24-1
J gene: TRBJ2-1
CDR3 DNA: TGTGCCACCAGTGATTACAATGAGCAGTTCTTC
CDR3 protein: CATSDYNEQFF

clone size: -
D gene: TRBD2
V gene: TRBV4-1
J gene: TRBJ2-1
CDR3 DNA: TGCGCCAGCAGCCACCGTCGGGGGCTAGCGGGAAATGAGCAGTTCTTC
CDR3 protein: CASSHRRGLAGNEQFF

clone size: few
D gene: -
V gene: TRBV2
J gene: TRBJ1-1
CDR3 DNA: TGTGCCAGCAACACGGACGGGGCTAAAGCTTTCTTT
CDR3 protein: CASNTDGAKAFF

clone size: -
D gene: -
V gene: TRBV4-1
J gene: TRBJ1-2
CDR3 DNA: TGCGCCAGCAGCCAAGCTCCTAGACCCCCGGGACAAAGTAACTATGGCTACACCTTC
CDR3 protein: CASSQAPRPPGQSNYGYTF

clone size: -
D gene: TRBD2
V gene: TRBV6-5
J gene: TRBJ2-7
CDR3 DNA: TGTGCCAGCAGCCGACCAGCGGGGGACACCTACAATGAGCAGTACTTC
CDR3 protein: CASSRPAGDTYNEQYF

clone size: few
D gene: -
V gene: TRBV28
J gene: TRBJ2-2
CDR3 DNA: TGTGCCAGCAGTTTTATGGCAGGGGAGCTGTTTTTT
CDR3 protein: CASSFMAGELFF

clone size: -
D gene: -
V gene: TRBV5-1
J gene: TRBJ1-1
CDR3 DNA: TGCGCCAGCAGCACGACGGGGATGCCTTTAACTGAAGCTTTCTTT
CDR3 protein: CASSTTGMPLTEAFF

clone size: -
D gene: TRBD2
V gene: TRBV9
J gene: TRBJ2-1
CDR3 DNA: TGTGCCAGCAGCGGGGGGCTAGCGGGGGCCCTAGGGAATGAGCAGTTCTTC
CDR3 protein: CASSGGLAGALGNEQFF

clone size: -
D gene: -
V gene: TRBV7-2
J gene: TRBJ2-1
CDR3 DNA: TGTGCCAGCAGCGTACTAGTCCGAACCAATGAGCAGTTCTTC
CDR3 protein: CASSVLVRTNEQFF

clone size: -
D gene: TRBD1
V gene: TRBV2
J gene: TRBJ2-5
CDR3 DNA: TGTGCCAGCAGTCGGGGACAGGGGGCGTGGGAGACCCAGTACTTC
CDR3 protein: CASSRGQGAWETQYF

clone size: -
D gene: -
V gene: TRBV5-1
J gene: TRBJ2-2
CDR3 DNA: TGCGCCAGCGCCGAAGGCGGGGAGCTGTTTTTT
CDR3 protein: CASAEGGELFF

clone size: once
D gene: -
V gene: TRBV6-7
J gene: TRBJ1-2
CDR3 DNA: TGTGCCAGCGAGGACAGCGGACGTATAGTCTATGGCTACACCTTC
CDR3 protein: CASEDSGRIVYGYTF

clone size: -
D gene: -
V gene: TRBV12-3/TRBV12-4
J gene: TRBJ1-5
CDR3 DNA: TGTGCCAGCAGTTCTAGAAGGACAGCTAATCAGCCCCAGCATTTT
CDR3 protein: CASSSRRTANQPQHF

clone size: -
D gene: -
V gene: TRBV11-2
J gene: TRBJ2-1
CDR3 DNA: TGTGCCAGCAGCAAAGGCGGGGAATACAATGAGCAGTTCTTC
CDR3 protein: CASSKGGEYNEQFF

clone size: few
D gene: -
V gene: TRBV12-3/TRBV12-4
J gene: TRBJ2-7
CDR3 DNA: TGTGCCAGCAGCGTTGACAGCTCCTACGAGCAGTACTTC
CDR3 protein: CASSVDSSYEQYF

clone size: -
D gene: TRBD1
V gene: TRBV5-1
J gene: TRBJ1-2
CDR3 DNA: TGCGCCAGCAGCTTGGATTCGGGACAGCTTATCTATGGCTACACCTTC
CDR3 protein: CASSLDSGQLIYGYTF

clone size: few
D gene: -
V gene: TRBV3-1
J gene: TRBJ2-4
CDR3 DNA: TGTGCCAGCAGCCAAGAGAACCCCAAGCAGTACTTC
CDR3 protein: CASSQENPKQYF

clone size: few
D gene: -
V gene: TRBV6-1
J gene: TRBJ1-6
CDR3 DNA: TGTGCCAGCACCGGTCAAAAGGGGACTCTCCTCAATTCACCCCTCCACTTT
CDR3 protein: CASTGQKGTLLNSPLHF

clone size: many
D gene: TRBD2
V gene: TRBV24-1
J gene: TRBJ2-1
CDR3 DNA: TGTGCCACTAGCGGGGGCAATGAGCAGTTCTTC
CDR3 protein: CATSGGNEQFF

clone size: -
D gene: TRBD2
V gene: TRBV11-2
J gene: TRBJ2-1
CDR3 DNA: TGTGCCAGCAGCAAAAGACTAGCGGGGGGGCATGAGCAGTTCTTC
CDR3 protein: CASSKRLAGGHEQFF

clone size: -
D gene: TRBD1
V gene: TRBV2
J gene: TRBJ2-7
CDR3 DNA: TGTGCCAGCAGTGAAAGGGGGGCCGGGACAGGGGTCCACGAGCAGTACTTC
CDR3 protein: CASSERGAGTGVHEQYF

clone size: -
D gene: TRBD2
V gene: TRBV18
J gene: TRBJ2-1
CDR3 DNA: TGTGCCAGCTCATTTACTAGCGGGTTGACCCGGTCCTACAATGAGCAGTTCTTC
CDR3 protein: CASSFTSGLTRSYNEQFF

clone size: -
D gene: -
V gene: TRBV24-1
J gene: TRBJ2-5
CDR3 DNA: TGTGCCACCAGTGATTTGAATCAGCACCAAGGGACCCAGTACTTC
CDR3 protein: CATSDLNQHQGTQYF

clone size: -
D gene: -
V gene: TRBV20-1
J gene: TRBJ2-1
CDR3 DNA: TGCAGTCCCCGGGTAAGCGGTTGGGGTGAGCAGTTCTTC
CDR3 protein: CSPRVSGWGEQFF

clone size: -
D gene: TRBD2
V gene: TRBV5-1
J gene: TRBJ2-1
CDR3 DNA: TGCGCCAGCAGCCGCCGAACCGGGACTAGGGTGAATGAGCCTTCTGAGCAGTTCTTC
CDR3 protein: CASSRRTGTRVNEPSEQFF

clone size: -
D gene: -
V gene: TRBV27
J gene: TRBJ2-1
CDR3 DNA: TGTGCCAGCAGTTTATGGGCTGGGTTTAACAATGAGCAGTTCTTC
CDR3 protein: CASSLWAGFNNEQFF

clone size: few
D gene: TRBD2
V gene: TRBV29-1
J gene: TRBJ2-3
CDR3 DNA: TGCAGCTCACGCCGGACTAGCGGGGGCACAGATACGCAGTATTTT
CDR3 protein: CSSRRTSGGTDTQYF

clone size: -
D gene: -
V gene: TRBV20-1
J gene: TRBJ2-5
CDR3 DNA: TGCAGTGCTAGGCAGGGGCACTACCAAGAGACCCAGTACTTC
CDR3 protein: CSARQGHYQETQYF